This T cell receptor beta chain was identified during a study of technical replicates of blood from four donors. From germline, CDR1 is LGHNA and CDR2 YSLEER. V shed 3 bases and J 0 bases; nucleotides not matched to a gene: 9. The CDR3 has 17 amino acids. Data came from immunoSEQ multiplex PCR; TCRdb stores just in-frame clones and leaves some out. The table shows 50,000 or so clones, with 80% to 95% occurring only once. The clonotype originates from a human donor in good health. Some clones in this sample may be carry-over from other donors' samples. Sequenced sample: PBMCs. V and J are TRBV4-3 and TRBJ2-3; 7 bases agree with TRBD2. CDR3 sequence (DNA): TGCGCCAGCAGCCAGGCGATGGGGGGGAGGAGCACAGATACGCAGTATTTT. Translated: CASSQAMGGRSTDTQYF.